This T cell receptor beta chain was identified in a study of a mutant IDH1 vaccine in newly diagnosed glioma. Study-level information: Before enrollment, the patients had been treated with radiotherapy alone, temozolomide alone, or both together. Most of them had received both. V12 came at week 35, V13 at week 47. General study results and limits: Of all patients, 93.3% showed vaccine-induced immune responses.

The time point: week 35, safety follow-up. Each vaccine dose was 300 ug of mutant IDH1 20-mer peptide, with topical imiquimod. Patients, over weeks 1, 3, 5, 7, 11, 15, 19 and 23, received a total of eight vaccinations. TCRdb's copy holds only in-frame clones and misses some; the assay was immunoSEQ multiplex PCR. There are 55,000 to 65,000 clones in the sample; around 80% occur only once, and about 4% lies in the top ten. This CDR3 contains 14 residues. V was pared by 4 bases and J by 4 bases, with 14 bases between. In germline, CDR1 is SGHRS, CDR2 YFSETQ. This clone turned up a few times. Its antigen is undetermined.

The sequence derives from a man aged 25-45 years with glioma. The input for sequencing was PBMCs, taken from a glioma patient whose treatment included an IDH1 peptide vaccine. V gene TRBV5-1 combines with J gene TRBJ1-2; a weak D match, TRBD1 (5 bases). The CDR3 loop reads CASSLSGSGYGYTF. The CDR3 nucleotides are TGCGCCAGCAGCCTCTCAGGGTCTGGCTATGGCTACACCTTC.